Listed below are T cell receptor beta chains from one sample, sequenced in a study of PD-1 blockade in classical Hodgkin lymphoma. Libraries were prepared by immunoSEQ multiplex PCR; TCRdb keeps only in-frame clonotypes and omits some of them. The sample has tens of thousands of clones, 81% seen once. The sequencing used peripheral blood mononuclear cells (PBMCs), collected before the fourth cycle of nivolumab. All receptors come from a human donor with classical Hodgkin lymphoma. Both conserved end residues are part of each CDR3. D genes are given only for firm matches. Clone size is shown for a subset of rows, as once, few, many or a class of expanded clone.

j_call | d_call | v_call | clone_size | cdr3_nt | cdr3_aa
TRBJ2-5 | TRBD1 | TRBV29-1 | medium-sized | TGCAGCGTTGAGACGGACAGGGGAAGGGCCGAGACCCAGTACTTC | CSVETDRGRAETQYF
TRBJ2-7 | . | TRBV18 | . | TGTGCCAGCTCACCACCGCCGGGAAACTACGAGCAGTACTTC | CASSPPPGNYEQYF
TRBJ2-7 | . | TRBV11-3 | . | TGTGCCAGCAGCTCCCTGGGGGGGACAGTCCCCTACGAGCAGTACTTC | CASSSLGGTVPYEQYF
TRBJ2-1 | TRBD2 | TRBV9 | . | TGTGCCAGCAGCGCCCCGGGACTACCGTTAAATGAGCAGTTCTTC | CASSAPGLPLNEQFF
TRBJ2-1 | TRBD1 | TRBV7-9 | . | TGTGCCAGCAGCAAGCAAGGACAGGGGGCATTGGATGAGCAGTTCTTC | CASSKQGQGALDEQFF
TRBJ2-2 | . | TRBV4-1 | . | TGCGCCACCCGGGACGGCAACACCGGGGAGCTGTTTTTT | CATRDGNTGELFF
TRBJ2-5 | . | TRBV7-8 | . | TGTGCCAGCAGCTCCCTGCTGGAGACCCAGTACTTC | CASSSLLETQYF
TRBJ1-4 | . | TRBV15 | . | TGTGCCACCAGCAGAGATGGAGGGGCTGCTAATGAAAAACTGTTTTTT | CATSRDGGAANEKLFF
TRBJ2-2 | TRBD2 | TRBV19 | . | TGTGCCAGTAGTTTGACTAGCGTCCCTCTCAACACCGGGGAGCTGTTTTTT | CASSLTSVPLNTGELFF
TRBJ1-1 | . | TRBV6-5 | . | TGTGCCAGCAGCCCCGGGGGGGTAGCTTTCTTT | CASSPGGVAFF
TRBJ2-7 | . | TRBV27 | . | TGTGCCAGCAGCTTAGTACCGCGCTGGTACGAGCAGTACTTC | CASSLVPRWYEQYF
TRBJ2-5 | TRBD2 | TRBV5-1 | . | TGCGCCAGCAGCTTGGGACTAGCGGGGGAGACCCAGTACTTC | CASSLGLAGETQYF
TRBJ2-7 | . | TRBV7-2 | once | TGTGCCAGCAGCTTAGAGCCTTTCGTCGACGAGCAGTACTTC | CASSLEPFVDEQYF
TRBJ2-3 | . | TRBV18 | . | TGTGCCAGCTCACCACGAGATACGCAGTATTTT | CASSPRDTQYF
TRBJ1-1 | TRBD1 | TRBV19 | . | TGTGCCAGGGGGACAGCTTTACTTGGGACTGAAGCTTTCTTT | CARGTALLGTEAFF
TRBJ2-5 | . | TRBV27 | . | TGTGCCAGCAGTTTCCGGACAGGCTTGGGGGGGACCCAGTACTTC | CASSFRTGLGGTQYF
TRBJ2-7 | . | TRBV13 | . | TGTGCCAGCAGCCTGGGTTACTACGAGCAGTACTTC | CASSLGYYEQYF
TRBJ1-1 | . | TRBV6-1 | few | TGTGCCAGCAGTGAAGCGCTTCCAGCTTTCTTT | CASSEALPAFF
TRBJ2-7 | . | TRBV6-1 | . | TGTGCCAGCAGTGAATTTGGCAGTGAATACGAGCAGTACTTC | CASSEFGSEYEQYF
TRBJ1-4 | . | TRBV28 | . | TGTGCCAGCAGTTTGGTTGAGGGTCTTGCAACTAATGAAAAACTGTTTTTT | CASSLVEGLATNEKLFF
TRBJ1-5 | . | TRBV11-2 | . | TGTGCCAGCAGCTTAATGCCCGGCCAGCCCCAGCATTTT | CASSLMPGQPQHF
TRBJ2-1 | TRBD2 | TRBV7-7 | . | TGTGCCAGCAGCTTAGATGCGGGAGGTTTGAGGAATGAGCAGTTCTTC | CASSLDAGGLRNEQFF
TRBJ2-7 | . | TRBV25-1 | once | TGTGCCAGTAGTGGTACAGGGTCCTCCTACGAGCAGTACTTC | CASSGTGSSYEQYF
TRBJ2-5 | TRBD1 | TRBV29-1 | . | TGCAGCGTAGAGACAGGGGGAAAGGAGACCCAGTACTTC | CSVETGGKETQYF
TRBJ2-2 | . | TRBV6-4 | . | TGTGCCAGCAGTATTGAACAGGGATCCTTGAACACCGGGGAGCTGTTTTTT | CASSIEQGSLNTGELFF
TRBJ2-7 | . | TRBV19 | . | TGTGCCAGTAGTATACCCACTGGTACTGGGTACGAGCAGTACTTC | CASSIPTGTGYEQYF
TRBJ1-5 | . | TRBV19 | . | TGTGCCAGTACCAGGGAGATGGGCAGGGCCCAATGGCCCCAGCATTTT | CASTREMGRAQWPQHF
TRBJ1-2 | . | TRBV6-1 | . | TGTGCCAGCAGTGAAGCGGGGGAGCTTACTGGCTACACCTTC | CASSEAGELTGYTF
TRBJ1-6 | TRBD1 | TRBV7-9 | . | TGTGCCAGCAGCCCACCCTCCGGGACAGACTATAATTCACCCCTCCACTTT | CASSPPSGTDYNSPLHF
TRBJ2-1 | TRBD1 | TRBV13 | . | TGTGCCAGCAGCCCGGGGACAGGGGACTACAATGAGCAGTTCTTC | CASSPGTGDYNEQFF
TRBJ2-2 | . | TRBV6-6 | . | TGTGCCAGCAGTTATTGGGGTTCGAACACCGGGGAGCTGTTTTTT | CASSYWGSNTGELFF
TRBJ2-5 | . | TRBV30 | few | TGTGCTTTCGACAGGACCCAGCAAGAGACCCAGTACTTC | CAFDRTQQETQYF
TRBJ1-6 | . | TRBV6-6 | few | TGTGCCAGCAGCAAACAGGGATATAATTCACCCCTCCACTTT | CASSKQGYNSPLHF
TRBJ2-7 | . | TRBV7-4 | . | TGTGCCAGCAGCTTAGCCGTAATCCTAGGGACCTCAGCCTACGAGCAGTACTTC | CASSLAVILGTSAYEQYF
TRBJ1-2 | . | TRBV10-2 | . | TGCGCCAGCTGGAAACAGGGCTCGGAGAATGGCTACACCTTC | CASWKQGSENGYTF
TRBJ2-5 | TRBD2 | TRBV4-1 | . | TGCGCCAGCAGCCAAGATGGAGGCGGGAGGGGAGTTAGGGAGACCCAGTACTTC | CASSQDGGGRGVRETQYF
TRBJ2-5 | TRBD1 | TRBV5-1 | . | TGCGCCAGCAGCACGGGACAGACCATCCAAGAGACCCAGTACTTC | CASSTGQTIQETQYF
TRBJ1-4 | TRBD1 | TRBV5-5 | . | TGTGCCAGCAGCTTGGGTCCGGGACAGGGGGCGGAAAAACTGTTTTTT | CASSLGPGQGAEKLFF
TRBJ1-1 | . | TRBV5-1 | . | TGCGCCAGCAGCTTGGATATGGGATTGAACACTGAAGCTTTCTTT | CASSLDMGLNTEAFF
TRBJ2-3 | . | TRBV7-6 | . | TGTGCCAGCAGCTTAGGCGGAGCAAGCACAGATACGCAGTATTTT | CASSLGGASTDTQYF
TRBJ2-7 | TRBD2 | TRBV10-3 | . | TGTGCCATCAGATTAGCGGGAGACTACGAGCAGTACTTC | CAIRLAGDYEQYF
TRBJ2-7 | . | TRBV7-2 | . | TGTGCCAGCAGCTTAGCAAAGGGGACGTACGAGCAGTACTTC | CASSLAKGTYEQYF
TRBJ2-1 | . | TRBV7-8 | . | TGTGCCAGCAGCTTAGCGCGAGTGCGGGCAGGCACACCCGAGCAGTTCTTC | CASSLARVRAGTPEQFF